This TCR beta chain was profiled in a study of T cell clonality in common variable immunodeficiency. Findings and caveats of the study: Fewer deletions and N-nucleotide insertions were reportedly seen in common variable immunodeficiency TCR beta sequences. CVID subjects shared fewer TCRbeta clones than healthy controls did. Links between repertoire features and CVID complications were heterogeneity-limited.

J gave up 2 bases and V 0 bases, and 8 bases lay outside the gene matches. The V gene's germline CDR1 is SGHRS and CDR2 YFSETQ. There are 17 residues in the CDR3. A word on this clone: The antigen remains undetermined. The read stops 3 residues short of the end of the CDR3; the missing end is completed from the germline J gene.

Caucasian heritage predominated among both patients and controls. All CVID subjects were on immunoglobulin replacement for at least one year. Here immunoSEQ multiplex PCR was the method, and the copy in TCRdb shows in-frame clones only, minus some. Reported are 28,000 or so clones, none seen only once; the ten largest carry 20% to 25%. The specimen was peripheral blood mononuclear cells. The V gene is TRBV5-1, the J gene TRBJ2-1, with 7 nucleotides matching TRBD1. The clonotype comes from a human donor with common variable immunodeficiency. The CDR3 sequence is CASSLGSTGVAYNEQFF. The CDR3 DNA, read in part, is TGCGCCAGCAGCTTGGGATCCACAGGGGTCGCCTACAATGAG.